The present TCR beta chain was sequenced within a study of shared clonotypes between healthy human individuals (dated by TCRdb to about 2020). With regard to the full study: The cohort comprised a couple of women and three men aged 18 to 49 years. For each donor, CD4 naive and CD4 memory were each given three plates, CD8 naive was given two plates, and CD8 memory was given one plate. Blood TCR repertoires of several healthy adults were deeply sequenced to estimate repertoire size and the extent of clonotype sharing between individuals. To increase sequencing depth and limit assay-specific biases, different laboratories used diverse techniques to prepare libraries and sequence TCR repertoires. Per donor, leukapheresis produced somewhere between about 0.94 and 9 billion PBMCs. Overall study results and their limits: Pairwise subsampling led to the expectation that sequencing depth would affect the degree of clonotype sharing among donors. Rarefaction of sorted-subset datasets indicated incomplete sequencing despite the large sequencing depth. Naive subsets generally had larger estimated clonotype richness than memory subsets. Sampling was restricted to blood, and TCR repertoires in tissues likely differ from the TCR repertoires found in blood. When several donors were compared, the shared fraction of clonotypes was roughly 5% for naive CD4, around 4% for naive CD8, roughly 2.5% for memory CD4, and around 0.4% for memory CD8. The genetic and exposure-history diversity represented was limited by the small number of donors. Clonotypes shared by all four sorted-subset donors showed higher generation probabilities than non-shared clonotypes.

Trimming removed 5 bases from V and 12 bases from J; the gene matches leave 10 bases unexplained. The cysteine opens and the phenylalanine closes a CDR3 of 13 amino acids. Only CDR3 DNA remains: 39 bases, in frame from the first base. The germline V gene sets CDR1 to SGHAT and CDR2 to FQNNGV. As to this clone: The antigen it binds to is not known. Base qualities are not recorded, but no much larger clone differs from it by a single base.

TCR CDR3 regions were amplified from genomic DNA by multiplex PCR using the deep immunoSEQ assay. Extracted genomic DNA from each cell subset was spread evenly across all wells of several immunoSEQ 96-well plates, with each plate serving as a replicate. For sorted subsets, each replicate PCR was loaded with 150 to 250 ng genomic DNA, equivalent to some 27,000 T cell genomes. The purified libraries were quantified using a Qubit 3.0 fluorometer, sized with a Bioanalyzer 2100, and then quantified again using the KAPA Library Quantification kit. Every immunoSEQ 96-well plate was sequenced on a dedicated single-read 150-cycle Illumina NextSeq 550 flow cell. The paper's data handling went like this. Because the immunoSEQ output included only junctional sequences and no quality scores, the filtering could not be the same as the filtering used for full-length reads. Sequences were annotated with PyIR, a Python wrapper for IgBLAST v1.9, and V/J genes and CDR3 were assigned using IMGT germline references. Reads were removed for weak V/J assignments (E-value above 1e-6), missing CDR3, stop codons, out-of-frame junctions, or ambiguous translated residues. A V3J clonotype was defined by an identical inferred V gene, J gene, and CDR3 amino acid sequence. Percentage overlap between repertoires was computed as shared unique clonotypes divided by the size of the smaller repertoire. RTK rarefaction, the Chao1 estimator, and Recon v2.1 estimates of unobserved clonotypes were used to assess repertoire richness. Generation probabilities for all TCRbeta clonotypes obtained by the gDNA method from a few donors were computed using OLGA. TCRdb stores this immuneACCESS table with in-frame sequences only. Part of the clones is absent; in the studies checked, under half of the shortfall reflects unresolved V genes, and no reason is known for the rest. V and J calls plus clone size are reproduced from that table; the DNA served to infer D and trimming. The sample data list approximately 1.1 million clones, and approximately 80% of these were observed just once. The biggest ten clones account for approximately 0.56% of the sample.

The donors were healthy, HIV-negative adults with no recently reported acute infections or vaccinations. All donors were Caucasian adults living in Nashville, Tennessee, USA. CD4+ T cells were enriched by magnetic negative selection; naive cells were then positively selected on CD45RA, and the negative fraction formed the memory subset. Blood was collected by leukapheresis, and PBMCs were isolated by Ficoll-Histopaque density gradient centrifugation and then cryopreserved in liquid nitrogen vapor phase. Analytical flow cytometry was used to check the purity and quantity of every magnetically sorted T cell population. Genomic DNA was isolated from each sorted fraction and quantified by UV absorbance on a Nanodrop 2000c.

The sample comprised memory CD4+ T cells from PBMCs. The cell subset or site label, as the study defines it: CD45RA-negative fraction. The chain was built from TRBV11-2 and TRBJ1-2; a stretch of 9 junction bases matches TRBD1. The TCR comes from a man between 18 and 35 years old in good health. Some clones in this sample may be carry-over from other donors' samples. The DNA is as follows: TGTGCCAGCAGCCCAGATCGGACAGGGGCGAACACCTTC. This is translated as CASSPDRTGANTF.